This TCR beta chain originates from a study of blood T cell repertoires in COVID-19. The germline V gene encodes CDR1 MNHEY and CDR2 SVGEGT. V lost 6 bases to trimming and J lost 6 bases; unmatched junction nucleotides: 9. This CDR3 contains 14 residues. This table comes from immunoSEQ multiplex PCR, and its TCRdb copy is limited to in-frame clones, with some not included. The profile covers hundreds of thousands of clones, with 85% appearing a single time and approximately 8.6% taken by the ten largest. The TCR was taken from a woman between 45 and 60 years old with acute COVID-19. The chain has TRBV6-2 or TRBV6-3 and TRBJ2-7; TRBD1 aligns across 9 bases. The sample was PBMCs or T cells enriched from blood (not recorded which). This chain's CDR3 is CASSPGTGTGEQYF. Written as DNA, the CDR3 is TGTGCCAGCAGCCCCGGGACAGGGACGGGCGAGCAGTACTTC.